This TCR beta chain was found in a study of blood T cell repertoires in COVID-19. Study processing details: Reference gene primer amplification gave nucleated cell count estimates. Measured with immunoSEQ multiplex PCR; TCRdb has only the in-frame clones, and not every one. V and J calls plus clone size are reproduced from that table; the DNA served to infer D and trimming. This table has about 170,000 clones, approximately 91% appearing once. Sample: peripheral blood. This receptor was identified in a man younger than 35 with COVID-19, enrolled during active disease.

The CDR3 loop reads CASSLPALAWDTQYF. The CDR3 DNA sequence: TGTGCCAGCAGCTTACCCGCACTAGCGTGGGATACGCAGTATTTT. The rearrangement uses TRBV7-8 and TRBJ2-3; 7 bases are shared with TRBD2. The CDR3 runs to 15 residues. Germline CDR1 SGHVS, CDR2 FQNEAQ. Unmatched junction bases numbered 8, after V lost 2 bases and J lost 6 bases.